This note documents a single T cell receptor (beta chain) sequence. TCRdb used MiXCR to reprocess the multiplex PCR reads, holding one entry per CDR3 protein. The sample carries about 22,000 distinct CDR3 sequences, under 60% recorded once. V gave up 5 bases and J gave up 7 bases, with 11 bases separating them. In germline, CDR1 is SGHAT, CDR2 FQNNGV. The CDR3 has 13 residues. This specimen comes from a study of breast tumors, draining lymph nodes, adjacent tissues. The chain joins TRBV11-2 to TRBJ2-2, with D uncertain. The sample consisted of breast tumor tissue. The clonotype was recovered from a female donor with breast cancer. Some clones in this sample may be carry-over from other donors' samples. This CDR3 is CASSPLWGGELFF. In DNA, the CDR3 is TGTGCCAGCAGCCCCCTATGGGGCGGGGAGCTGTTTTTT.